This T cell receptor beta chain was captured by sequencing in a study of T cell responses to AZD1222 COVID-19 vaccine. As regards this clone: Its antigen remains unidentified.

Germline V gives CDR1 SGHNT, CDR2 YYREEE (reference sequence). The V gene lost 0 bases and the J gene lost 6 bases, with 13 bases spanning the gap. The CDR3 covers 15 residues. General study points: Two AZD1222 administrations were followed by greater Spike-specific TCR breadth and depth. At 160-218 and 743-854, vaccine-associated CD4 TCRs were dominant, and they spanned spike. All repertoire sampling was performed exclusively after the peak T cell response. Donors were mostly white British, more females; clonal diversity possibly underestimated.

Assay used: immunoSEQ multiplex PCR; TCRdb lists only in-frame clones, some missing. The data contain some 200,000 clones, about 92% of them singletons. The rearrangement links TRBV5-4 to TRBJ2-1; no clear D. This TCR was recovered from an adult in good health. The starting material was peripheral blood, obtained on day 0 of MenACWY control vaccination. The DNA for the CDR3 is TGTGCCAGCAGCTTGGGTAGGGAAAAAGGCAATGAGCAGTTCTTC. Translated: CASSLGREKGNEQFF.